This TCR beta chain was documented in a study of shared clonotypes between healthy human individuals. Naive CD8 cells lacked CD45RO and underwent positive selection for CCR7, leaving out terminally differentiated effector memory CD45RA+ cells. Caucasian adults residing in Nashville, Tennessee made up all the donors. Regarding the study as a whole: Some naive CD4 clonotypes, roughly 4.8%, turned up in common across a few donors.

Sequencing used immunoSEQ multiplex PCR; TCRdb keeps in-frame clones, though not all of them. Of about 2.1 million clones in the sample, roughly 95% were seen once. Note on this clone: Its specificity is unknown.

This CDR3 has 16 residues. Germline values: CDR1 LGHNA, CDR2 YSLEER. After removal of 1 base from V and 2 bases from J, the junction contained 4 bases not matched to a gene. This TCR was recovered from a man younger than 35 in good health. Some clones in this sample may be carry-over from other donors' samples. The chain employs TRBV4-3 and TRBJ2-3; TRBD1 matches 9 bases. The specimen was naive CD8+ T cells from PBMCs. The CDR3 protein is CASSQVWDRDTDTQYF. The CDR3 nucleotides read TGCGCCAGCAGCCAAGTCTGGGACAGGGACACAGATACGCAGTATTTT.